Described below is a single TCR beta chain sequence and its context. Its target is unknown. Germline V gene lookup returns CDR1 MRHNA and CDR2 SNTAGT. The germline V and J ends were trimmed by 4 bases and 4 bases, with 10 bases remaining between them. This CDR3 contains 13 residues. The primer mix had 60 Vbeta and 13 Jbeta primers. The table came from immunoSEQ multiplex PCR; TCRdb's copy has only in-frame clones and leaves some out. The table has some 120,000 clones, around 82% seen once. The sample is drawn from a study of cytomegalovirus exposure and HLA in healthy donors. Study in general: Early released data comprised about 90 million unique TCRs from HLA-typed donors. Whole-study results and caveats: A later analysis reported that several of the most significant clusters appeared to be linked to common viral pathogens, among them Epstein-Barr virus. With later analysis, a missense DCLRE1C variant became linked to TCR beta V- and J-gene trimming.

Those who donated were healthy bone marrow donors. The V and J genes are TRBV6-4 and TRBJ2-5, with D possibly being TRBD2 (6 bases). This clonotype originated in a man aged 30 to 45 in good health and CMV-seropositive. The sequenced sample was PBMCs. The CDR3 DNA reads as TGTGCCAGCAGTGCGGGAGAAGGAGAGACCCAGTACTTC. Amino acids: CASSAGEGETQYF.